The 27 T cell receptor beta chains in this list originate from one sample, sequenced in a study of blood T cell repertoires in COVID-19. Repertoires were generated with immunoSEQ multiplex PCR, while TCRdb's copy carries only in-frame clones and drops some. The sample carries a few hundred thousand clones, around 90% recorded once. Source material: peripheral blood. These receptors came from a woman in her 50s who had recovered from COVID-19.

J is TRBJ1-2 and V is TRBV24-1; 7 positions agree with TRBD1. J gave up 0 bases and V 9 bases, and 9 bases lay outside the gene matches. Germline lookup yields CDR1 KGHDR and CDR2 SFDVKD. This CDR3 is 15 amino acids long. The CDR3 region is CATPSLGQTNYGYTF. The CDR3 DNA follows: TGTGCCACCCCCTCCCTGGGACAGACTAACTATGGCTACACCTTC.

The chain is built from TRBV13 and TRBJ2-7, with D unclear. With 5 bases removed from V and 2 bases from J, the gap between germline ends came to 7 bases. The CDR3 sequence is 12 residues long. CDR1 is PRHDT, CDR2 FYEKMQ, per germline (reference sequence). CDR3 DNA: TGTGCCAGCAGCCGCCAGGCCTACGAGCAGTACTTC. Protein: CASSRQAYEQYF.

The CDR3 reads CATSEAGETGELFF. The CDR3 DNA follows: TGTGCCACCAGTGAAGCGGGAGAAACCGGGGAGCTGTTTTTT. This chain links TRBV24-1 with TRBJ2-2; 8 nucleotides line up with TRBD2. Germline V gene lookup returns CDR1 KGHDR and CDR2 SFDVKD. V gave up 4 bases and J gave up 5 bases; unmatched junction bases: 2. The CDR3 runs 14 residues.

This rearrangement joins TRBV30 to TRBJ2-1; 8 nucleotides match TRBD2. CDR1 is GTSNPN and CDR2 is SVGIG in the germline V gene (reference sequence). V shed 6 bases and J 7 bases; nucleotides not matched to a gene: 11. There are 14 residues in the CDR3. In DNA form, the CDR3 reads TGTGCCTGTAAGCGGGAGTCAGGAAGAAATGAGCAGTTCTTC. Translated: CACKRESGRNEQFF. The full variable domain, its missing parts supplied by reference TRBV30 and TRBJ2-1, is SQTIHQWPATLVQPVGSPLSLECTVEGTSNPNLYWYRQAAGRGLQLLFYSVGIGQISSEVPQNLSASRPQDRQFILSSKKLLLSDSGFYLCACKRESGRNEQFFGPGTRLTVL.

CDR3 sequence (DNA): TGTGCCAGCAGCCCCCCCGGCTACGAGCAGTACTTC. Translating it yields CASSPPGYEQYF. The genes are TRBV13 and TRBJ2-7; no definite D call. Trimming left V 5 bases short and J 3 bases short, with 8 bases between. Germline lookup yields CDR1 PRHDT and CDR2 FYEKMQ (reference sequence). This CDR3 has 12 residues.

The genes are TRBV11-3 and TRBJ1-1; no clear D. CDR3 size: 13 residues. Trimming cost V 2 bases and J 2 bases, with 6 bases left between them. Germline V CDR1 and CDR2: SGHNT, YENEEA. The CDR3 region has the DNA TGTGCCAGCAGCTTAAGCCCCAACACTGAAGCTTTCTTT. Translating it yields CASSLSPNTEAFF.

The rearrangement uses TRBV3-1 (or the pseudogene TRBV3-2) and TRBJ1-3, with D unclear. CDR1 is LGHDT, CDR2 YNNKEL, per germline (reference sequence). V lost 1 base and J lost 0, with 13 bases in between. This CDR3 is built from 17 residues. CDR3 loop: CASSQGEVRSSGNTIYF. The CDR3 DNA reads as TGTGCCAGCAGCCAAGGGGAGGTACGAAGCTCTGGAAACACCATATATTTT.

The rearrangement joins TRBV2 to TRBJ2-1, with 7 bases matching TRBD1. V was clipped by 10 bases and J by 1 base; unmatched bases: 13. Per the germline V gene, CDR1 is SNHLY and CDR2 is FYNNEI. The CDR3 is 16 residues long. The CDR3 spells CAKQAGEGASYNEQFF. The CDR3 DNA is TGTGCCAAACAAGCAGGAGAGGGGGCGTCCTACAATGAGCAGTTCTTC.

This clone was seen only a few times. This chain joins TRBV5-5 and TRBJ2-1; 10 bases line up with TRBD2. The junction had 7 bases not matched to a gene; V was cut back by 3 bases and J by 7 bases. In germline, CDR1 is SGHKS, CDR2 YYEKEE (reference sequence). CDR3 size: 15 residues. The CDR3 coding sequence is TGTGCCAGCAGCTCAGCGGGAGGGCTTGGGAATGAGCAGTTCTTC. The encoded protein is CASSSAGGLGNEQFF.

This clone was seen just once. The J gene is TRBJ1-2, the V gene TRBV30, with D tentatively TRBD1 (5 bases). Germline CDR1 reads GTSNPN; CDR2 reads SVGIG (reference sequence). V dropped 3 bases and J dropped 9 bases, with 17 bases sitting between them. This CDR3 has 13 residues. For the CDR3, the DNA is TGTGCCTGGAGCTTGGGGGGATCCGAGAGCTACACCTTC. Encoded protein: CAWSLGGSESYTF. Supplemented by reference TRBV30 and TRBJ1-2, the full variable domain reads SQTIHQWPATLVQPVGSPLSLECTVEGTSNPNLYWYRQAAGRGLQLLFYSVGIGQISSEVPQNLSASRPQDRQFILSSKKLLLSDSGFYLCAWSLGGSESYTFGSGTRLTVV.

The rearrangement uses TRBV11-2 and TRBJ1-2; D ambiguous. V lost 3 bases and J 7 bases, leaving 15 bases between the germline ends. The germline V gene encodes CDR1 SGHAT and CDR2 FQNNGV. There are 14 residues in the CDR3. The DNA for the CDR3 is TGTGCCAGCAGCTTCAATCTGGCCCGAGGTGGCTACACCTTC. Amino acids: CASSFNLARGGYTF.

This clone was picked up a small number of times. The J gene is TRBJ1-5, the V gene TRBV5-8; unclear D gene. The V end lost 4 bases, the J end lost 0 bases, and 11 bases lay between the germline ends. The V gene's germline CDR1 is SGHTS and CDR2 YDEGEE. The CDR3 is made up of 15 amino acids. In DNA, the CDR3 is TGTGCCAGCAGCACCGGGGTTGATAGCAATCAGCCCCAGCATTTT. Translated: CASSTGVDSNQPQHF.

The gene calls are TRBV27 and TRBJ2-7; 9 bases map to TRBD2. V shed 1 base, J shed 7 bases, and the junction held 8 bases outside the gene matches. Germline assignment: CDR1 MNHEY and CDR2 SMNVEV (reference sequence). CDR3 length equals 15 residues. CDR3 nucleotides: TGTGCCAGCAGTTTATACCCTAGCGGGACGTGGGAGCAGTACTTC. Residues: CASSLYPSGTWEQYF.

This clone was seen once. CDR3 residues: CASHPWGVSYGYTF. The CDR3 DNA sequence: TGTGCCAGCCACCCCTGGGGGGTGAGCTATGGCTACACCTTC. The chain recombines TRBV28 with TRBJ1-2, with D possibly being TRBD1 (5 bases). The CDR3 runs to 14 residues. V was shortened by 8 bases and J by 4 bases, with 17 bases between the two germline ends. Germline CDR1 reads MDHEN; CDR2 reads SYDVKM.

V gene TRBV4-1 combines with J gene TRBJ1-1; 7 positions match TRBD1. Trimming at V came to 5 bases and at J to 4 bases, leaving 7 bases not matched to a gene. CDR1 is MGHRA, CDR2 YSYEKL, per germline. The CDR3 runs to 14 residues. The CDR3 DNA reads as TGCGCCAGCAGCTTGGGACCAGGGGGCACTGAAGCTTTCTTT. This translates into CASSLGPGGTEAFF.

This clone has just a few counts. The J gene is TRBJ2-3, the V gene TRBV6-5; TRBD1 matches at 10 bases. The trim removed 5 bases at V and 5 bases at J, leaving 7 bases unmatched. The CDR3 spans 15 residues. Germline CDR1 and CDR2: MNHEY and SVGAGI. The chain's CDR3 is CASSPTGGGGDTQYF. CDR3 bases: TGTGCCAGCAGTCCGACAGGGGGCGGGGGAGATACGCAGTATTTT.

A single count supports this clone. The CDR3 nucleotides are TGTGCCAGCAGCCCATGGACAGAATCCTACGAGCAGTACTTC. Amino acid sequence: CASSPWTESYEQYF. The J gene is TRBJ2-7, the V gene TRBV4-2; perhaps TRBD1 as D (6 bases). The CDR3 extends over 14 amino acids. V gave up 4 bases and J gave up 1 base, with 11 bases separating them. In germline, CDR1 is LGHNA, CDR2 YNFKEQ.

This rearrangement joins TRBV28 to TRBJ1-2, with a tentative D call TRBD1 (6 bases). This CDR3 region has 13 residues. Trimming cost V 6 bases and J 5 bases, with 13 bases left between them. Germline CDR1 MDHEN, CDR2 SYDVKM. CDR3 in DNA: TGTGCCAGCAGGACCGACAGGTTATATGGCTACACCTTC. Protein sequence: CASRTDRLYGYTF.

The rearrangement uses TRBV5-1 and TRBJ2-5; 7 bases fit TRBD2. V gave up 4 bases and J gave up 5 bases; unmatched junction bases: 5. This CDR3 has 13 amino acids. Germline V CDR1 and CDR2: SGHRS, YFSETQ. The CDR3 loop reads CASSPAGRETQYF. The CDR3 bases are TGCGCCAGCAGCCCCGCCGGGAGGGAGACCCAGTACTTC.

The chain combines TRBV28 with TRBJ1-2; D gene unclear. V was pared by 3 bases and J by 8 bases, with 13 bases between. The V gene's germline CDR1 is MDHEN and CDR2 SYDVKM. The CDR3 covers 13 residues. As DNA, the CDR3 is TGTGCCAGCAGTTTTAGCTCCCGGAGAGGCTACACCTTC. Translating it yields CASSFSSRRGYTF.

The chain has TRBV7-8 and TRBJ1-2, with 12 bases matching TRBD1. Germline V gives CDR1 SGHVS, CDR2 FQNEAQ. Trimming took 5 bases from V and 8 from J; bases not matched to a gene: 9. This CDR3 region has 15 residues. DNA of the CDR3: TGTGCCAGCAGCCTCCGGGACAGGGGGCTGGGCGGCTACACCTTC. Translation: CASSLRDRGLGGYTF.

This clone has more than one count but fewer than ten. The chain uses TRBV4-2 and TRBJ1-1, with no clear D. Germline V CDR1 and CDR2: LGHNA, YNFKEQ. Deletions cut 0 bases from V and 1 base from J, with 9 bases between. This CDR3 comprises 15 residues. The DNA of the CDR3 is TGTGCCAGCAGCCAAGATATTCGGAGGAACACTGAAGCTTTCTTT. Its protein is CASSQDIRRNTEAFF.

As to this clone: Other DNA sequences of this sample code for an identical CDR3. The rearrangement uses TRBV7-2 and TRBJ2-7, with 7 bases fitting TRBD2. V lost 2 bases and J lost 1; bases outside the gene matches: 2. The CDR3 is 14 residues long. Germline V CDR1 and CDR2: SGHTA, FQGNSA. The chain's CDR3 is CASSLRAGSYEQYF. CDR3 DNA sequence: TGTGCCAGCAGCTTAAGAGCGGGGTCCTACGAGCAGTACTTC.

This clone was seen just once. The chain employs TRBV19 and TRBJ1-4; D possibly corresponds to TRBD1 (5 bases). Trimming took off 3 bases at V and 8 bases at J, with 13 bases between the two ends. Germline V CDR1 and CDR2: LNHDA, SQIVND (reference sequence). The CDR3 totals 14 residues. The CDR3 DNA sequence: TGTGCCAGTAGTATTCTAGTTAGGGGAGAAAAACTGTTTTTT. Amino acids: CASSILVRGEKLFF.

The chain joins TRBV27 to TRBJ2-7; TRBD1 is a possible D gene (5 bases). Germline CDR1 reads MNHEY; CDR2 reads SMNVEV (reference sequence). V was clipped by 1 base and J by 7 bases, with 11 bases between them. The CDR3 runs to 13 residues. The CDR3 coding sequence is TGTGCCAGCAGTTTATGGGGATCAGGGGAGCAGTACTTC. It codes for CASSLWGSGEQYF.

The CDR3 nucleotides are TGTGCCTGGAGTGCCCCGGGGACAGACTCTGGAAACACCATATATTTT. Its translation is CAWSAPGTDSGNTIYF. The chain employs TRBV30 and TRBJ1-3, with 7 bases lining up with TRBD1. Germline V lookup: CDR1 GTSNPN, CDR2 SVGIG (reference sequence). V dropped 1 base and J dropped 0; count of bases not matched to a gene: 6. This CDR3 has 16 amino acids.

The gene calls are TRBV7-2 and TRBJ2-7; the D gene is possibly TRBD2 (5 bases). The CDR3 length is 14 residues. CDR1 is SGHTA and CDR2 is FQGNSA in the germline V gene. V was pared by 5 bases and J by 0 bases, with 11 bases between. DNA of the CDR3: TGTGCCAGCAGCGTGGACTGGAGCTCCTACGAGCAGTACTTC. As protein: CASSVDWSSYEQYF.